This T cell receptor (beta chain) was identified during a study of human T cells and chemical hapten exposure. Across the study: Across samples, TCR yields varied, mostly owing to small differences in pooled library volumes.

This clonotype was recorded a few times. As yet, its antigen is unknown. Blood, whole and unfractionated, served as the source for total RNA extraction. The CDR3 spans 13 residues. CDR1 and CDR2 from the germline V gene are MNHEY and SVGEGT. The germline V and J ends were trimmed by 5 bases and 3 bases, with 8 bases remaining between them. The library gave individual cDNA molecules unique molecular identifiers. TCRdb used MiXCR to reprocess the 5' RACE reads, holding one entry per CDR3 protein. The sample lists about 81,000 distinct CDR3 sequences; roughly 8.4% were seen once. Study conclusions and caveats: Among TCRs, those above 1 in 1000 frequency were unaffected by DPC sensitization.

The rearrangement links TRBV6-2 or TRBV6-3 to TRBJ2-1, with D maybe TRBD2 (5 bases). The receptor was derived from a male donor in good health. In DNA form, the CDR3 reads TGTGCCAGCAGTAAACGGGGCTACAATGAGCAGTTCTTC. Its protein is CASSKRGYNEQFF.